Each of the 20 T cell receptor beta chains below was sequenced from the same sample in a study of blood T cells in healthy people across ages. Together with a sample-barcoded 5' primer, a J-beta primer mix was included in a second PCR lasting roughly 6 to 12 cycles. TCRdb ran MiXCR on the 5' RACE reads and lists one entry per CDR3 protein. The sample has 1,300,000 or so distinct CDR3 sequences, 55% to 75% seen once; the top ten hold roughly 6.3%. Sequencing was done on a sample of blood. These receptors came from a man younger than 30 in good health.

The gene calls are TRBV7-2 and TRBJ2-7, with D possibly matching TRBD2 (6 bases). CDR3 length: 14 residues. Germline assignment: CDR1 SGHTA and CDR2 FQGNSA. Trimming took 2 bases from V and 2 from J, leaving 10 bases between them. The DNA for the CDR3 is TGTGCCAGCAGCTTACAACTAGCCCCCTACGAGCAGTACTTC. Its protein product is CASSLQLAPYEQYF. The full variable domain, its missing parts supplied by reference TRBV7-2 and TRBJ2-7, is GAGVSQSPSNKVTEKGKDVELRCDPISGHTALYWYRQSLGQGLEFLIYFQGNSAPDKSGLPSDRFSAERTGGSVSTLTIQRTQQEDSAVYLCASSLQLAPYEQYFGPGTRLTVT.

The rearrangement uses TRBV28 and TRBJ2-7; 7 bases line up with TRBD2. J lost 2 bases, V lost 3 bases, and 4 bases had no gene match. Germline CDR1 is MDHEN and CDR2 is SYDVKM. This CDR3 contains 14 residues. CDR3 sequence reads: CASSFRDYTYEQYF. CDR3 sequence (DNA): TGTGCCAGCAGTTTCCGGGACTACACCTACGAGCAGTACTTC.

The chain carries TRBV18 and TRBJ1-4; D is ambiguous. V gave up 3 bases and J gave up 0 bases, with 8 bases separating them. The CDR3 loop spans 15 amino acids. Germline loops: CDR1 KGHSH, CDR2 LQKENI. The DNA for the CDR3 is TGTGCCAGCTCACCGCCGGAAGCAACTAATGAAAAACTGTTTTTT. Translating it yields CASSPPEATNEKLFF.

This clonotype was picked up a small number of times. In nucleotides, the CDR3 is TGTGCCAGCAGCCGGGGACTTCCTGAAGCTTTCTTT. This codes for CASSRGLPEAFF. The V gene is TRBV7-9, the J gene TRBJ1-1; D is possibly TRBD1 (5 bases). V dropped 5 bases and J dropped 6 bases, with 10 bases sitting between them. The CDR3 totals 12 residues. Germline CDR1 is SEHNR and CDR2 is FQNEAQ (reference sequence). Filled out from reference TRBV7-9 and TRBJ1-1, the complete variable domain reads DTGVSQNPRHKITKRGQNVTFRCDPISEHNRLYWYRQTLGQGPEFLTYFQNEAQLEKSRLLSDRFSAERPKGSFSTLEIQRTEQGDSAMYLCASSRGLPEAFFGQGTRLTVV.

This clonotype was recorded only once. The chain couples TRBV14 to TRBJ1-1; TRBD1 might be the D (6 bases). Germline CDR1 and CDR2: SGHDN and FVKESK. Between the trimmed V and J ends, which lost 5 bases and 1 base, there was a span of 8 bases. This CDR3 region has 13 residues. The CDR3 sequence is CASSGGWNTEAFF. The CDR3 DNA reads TGTGCCAGCAGCGGGGGCTGGAACACTGAAGCTTTCTTT.

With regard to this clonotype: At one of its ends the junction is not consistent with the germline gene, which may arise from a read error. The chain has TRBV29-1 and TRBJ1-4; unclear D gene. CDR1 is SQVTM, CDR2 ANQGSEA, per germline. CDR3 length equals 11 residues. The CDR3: CSIEVGEKLFF. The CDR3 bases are TGCAGCATTGAAGTAGGGGAAAAACTGTTTTTT.

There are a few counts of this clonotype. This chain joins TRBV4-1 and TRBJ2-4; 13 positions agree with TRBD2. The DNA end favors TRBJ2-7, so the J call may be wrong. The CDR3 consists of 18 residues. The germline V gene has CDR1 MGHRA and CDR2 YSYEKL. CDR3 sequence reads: CASSHIYGGLAGAYEQYF. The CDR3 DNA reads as TGCGCCAGCAGCCATATTTATGGCGGACTAGCGGGAGCTTACGAGCAGTACTTC.

The CDR3 DNA is TGCAGTGCTGCAAGGGACAGCAGCACAGATACGCAGTATTTT. Amino acids: CSAARDSSTDTQYF. The chain couples TRBV20-1 to TRBJ2-3; 7 nucleotides line up with TRBD1. This CDR3 has 14 residues. V shed 5 bases, J shed 0 bases, and the junction held 5 bases outside the gene matches. CDR1 is DFQATT and CDR2 is SNEGSKA in the germline V gene (reference sequence).

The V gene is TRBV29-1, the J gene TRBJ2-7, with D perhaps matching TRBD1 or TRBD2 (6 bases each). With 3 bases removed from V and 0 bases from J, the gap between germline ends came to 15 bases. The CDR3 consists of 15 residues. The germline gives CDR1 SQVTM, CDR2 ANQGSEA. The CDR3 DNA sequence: TGCAGCGTTGAGGGGTTTGGGGGGCACTCCTACGAGCAGTACTTC. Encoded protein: CSVEGFGGHSYEQYF.

In DNA, the CDR3 is TGTGCCAGCAGTTTAGGGCAGTTTCTTTCGCCCCAGCATTTT. Amino acid sequence: CASSLGQFLSPQHF. The chain couples TRBV12-3 or TRBV12-4 to TRBJ1-5; D is ambiguous. The germline V and J ends were trimmed by 1 base and 9 bases, with 13 bases remaining between them. This CDR3 is built from 14 residues.

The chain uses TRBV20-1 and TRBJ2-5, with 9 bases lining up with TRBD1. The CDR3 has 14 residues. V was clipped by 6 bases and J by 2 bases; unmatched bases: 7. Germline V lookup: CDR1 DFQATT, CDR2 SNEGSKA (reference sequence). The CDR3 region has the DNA TGCAGTGCCGGAAATGACAGGGGGCAAGAGACCCAGTACTTC. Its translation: CSAGNDRGQETQYF.

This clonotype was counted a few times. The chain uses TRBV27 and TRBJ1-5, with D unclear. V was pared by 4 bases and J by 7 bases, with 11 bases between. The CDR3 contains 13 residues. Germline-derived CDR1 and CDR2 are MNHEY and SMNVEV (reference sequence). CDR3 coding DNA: TGTGCCAGCAGTTCCCGTTGGGGACAGCCCCAGCATTTT. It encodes CASSSRWGQPQHF.

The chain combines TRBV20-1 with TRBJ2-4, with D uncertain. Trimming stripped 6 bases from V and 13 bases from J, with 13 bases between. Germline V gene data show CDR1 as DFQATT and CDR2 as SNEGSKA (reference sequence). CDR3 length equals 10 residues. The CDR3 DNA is TGCAGTGCAACTCACAACGGGCAGTACTTC. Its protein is CSATHNGQYF.

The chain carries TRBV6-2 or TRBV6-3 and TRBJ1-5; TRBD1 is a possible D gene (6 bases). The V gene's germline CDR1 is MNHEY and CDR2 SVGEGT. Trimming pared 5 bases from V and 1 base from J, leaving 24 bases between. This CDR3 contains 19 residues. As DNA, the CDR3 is TGTGCCAGCAGTAGAACGGTAACTTTAGGGGGTATAAGCAATCAGCCCCAGCATTTT. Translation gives CASSRTVTLGGISNQPQHF.

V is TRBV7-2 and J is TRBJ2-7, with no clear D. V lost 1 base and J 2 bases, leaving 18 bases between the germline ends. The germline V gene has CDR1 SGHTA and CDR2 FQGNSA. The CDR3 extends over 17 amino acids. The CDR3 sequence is CASSLVPAVLTAYEQYF. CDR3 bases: TGTGCCAGCAGCTTAGTTCCGGCGGTGCTAACGGCCTACGAGCAGTACTTC. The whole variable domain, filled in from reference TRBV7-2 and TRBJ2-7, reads GAGVSQSPSNKVTEKGKDVELRCDPISGHTALYWYRQSLGQGLEFLIYFQGNSAPDKSGLPSDRFSAERTGGSVSTLTIQRTQQEDSAVYLCASSLVPAVLTAYEQYFGPGTRLTVT.

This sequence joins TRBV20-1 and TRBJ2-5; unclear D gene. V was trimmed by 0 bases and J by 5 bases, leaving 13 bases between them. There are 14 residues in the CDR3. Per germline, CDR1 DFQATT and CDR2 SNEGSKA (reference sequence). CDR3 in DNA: TGCAGTGCTAGAGATCCCGTACGAGCGGAGACCCAGTACTTC. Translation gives CSARDPVRAETQYF.

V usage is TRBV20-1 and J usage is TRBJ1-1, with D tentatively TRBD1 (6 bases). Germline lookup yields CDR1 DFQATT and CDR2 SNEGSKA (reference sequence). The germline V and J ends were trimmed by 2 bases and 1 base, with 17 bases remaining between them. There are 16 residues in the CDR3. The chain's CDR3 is CSARWGRGGTNTEAFF. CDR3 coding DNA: TGCAGTGCTAGATGGGGCAGGGGAGGGACGAACACTGAAGCTTTCTTT.

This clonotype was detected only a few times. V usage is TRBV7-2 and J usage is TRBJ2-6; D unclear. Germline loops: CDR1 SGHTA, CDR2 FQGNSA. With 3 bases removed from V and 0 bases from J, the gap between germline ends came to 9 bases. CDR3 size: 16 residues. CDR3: CASSFWQLSGANVLTF. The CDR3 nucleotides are TGTGCCAGCAGCTTTTGGCAACTCTCTGGGGCCAACGTCCTGACTTTC.

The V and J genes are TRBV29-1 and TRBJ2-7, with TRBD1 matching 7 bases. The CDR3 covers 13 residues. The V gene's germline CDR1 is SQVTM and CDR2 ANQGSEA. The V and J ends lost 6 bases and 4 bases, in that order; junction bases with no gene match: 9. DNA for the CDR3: TGCAGCGTGAAGGGACAGTACTTATACGAGCAGTACTTC. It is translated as CSVKGQYLYEQYF.

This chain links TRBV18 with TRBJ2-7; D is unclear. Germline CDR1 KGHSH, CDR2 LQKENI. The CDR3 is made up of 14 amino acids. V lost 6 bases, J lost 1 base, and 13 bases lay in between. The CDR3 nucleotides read TGTGCCAGCTCGAAAGGATCAGGTTCCTACGAGCAGTACTTC. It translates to CASSKGSGSYEQYF.